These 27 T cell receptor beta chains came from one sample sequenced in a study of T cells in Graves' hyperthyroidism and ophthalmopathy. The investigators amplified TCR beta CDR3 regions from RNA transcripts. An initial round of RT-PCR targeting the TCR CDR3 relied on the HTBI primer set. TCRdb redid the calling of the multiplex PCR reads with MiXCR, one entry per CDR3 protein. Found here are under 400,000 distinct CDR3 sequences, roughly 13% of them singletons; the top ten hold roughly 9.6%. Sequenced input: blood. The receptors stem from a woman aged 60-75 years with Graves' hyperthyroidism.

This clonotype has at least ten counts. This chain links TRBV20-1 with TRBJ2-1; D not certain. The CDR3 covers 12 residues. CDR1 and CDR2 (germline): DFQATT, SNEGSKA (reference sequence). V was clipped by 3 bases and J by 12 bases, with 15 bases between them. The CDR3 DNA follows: TGCAGTGCTAGCCCTCGGTTTGGGCGGCAGTTCTTC. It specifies CSASPRFGRQFF.

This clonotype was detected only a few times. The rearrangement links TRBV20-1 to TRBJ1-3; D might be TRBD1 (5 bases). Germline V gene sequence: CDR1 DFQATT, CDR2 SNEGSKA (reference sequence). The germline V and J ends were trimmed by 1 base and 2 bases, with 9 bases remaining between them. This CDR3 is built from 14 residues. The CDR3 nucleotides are TGCAGTGCTAGAGGGGACGGGGCTGGAAACACCATATATTTT. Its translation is CSARGDGAGNTIYF.

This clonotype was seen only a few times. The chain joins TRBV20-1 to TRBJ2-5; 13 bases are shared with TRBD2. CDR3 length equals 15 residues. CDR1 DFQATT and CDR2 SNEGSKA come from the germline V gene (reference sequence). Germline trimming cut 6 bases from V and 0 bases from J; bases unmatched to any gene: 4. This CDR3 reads CSATGTSGNQETQYF. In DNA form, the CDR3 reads TGCAGTGCGACCGGGACTAGCGGGAACCAAGAGACCCAGTACTTC.

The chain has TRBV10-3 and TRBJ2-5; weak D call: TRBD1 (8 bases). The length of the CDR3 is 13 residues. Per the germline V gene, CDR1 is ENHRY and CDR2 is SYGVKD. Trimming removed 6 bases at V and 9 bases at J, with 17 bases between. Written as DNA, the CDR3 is TGTGCCATCAGCCTGGACAGGGAGGGTCCCCAGTACTTC. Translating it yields CAISLDREGPQYF.

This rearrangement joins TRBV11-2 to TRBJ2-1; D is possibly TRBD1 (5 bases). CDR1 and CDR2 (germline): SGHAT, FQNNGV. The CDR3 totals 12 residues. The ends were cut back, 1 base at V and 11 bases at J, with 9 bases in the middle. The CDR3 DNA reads TGTGCCAGCAGCTTAGTAGGGGATCAGCAGTTCTTC. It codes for CASSLVGDQQFF.

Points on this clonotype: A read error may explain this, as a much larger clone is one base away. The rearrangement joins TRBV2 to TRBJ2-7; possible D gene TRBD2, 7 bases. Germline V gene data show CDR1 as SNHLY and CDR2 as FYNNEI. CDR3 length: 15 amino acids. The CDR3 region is CASSKTGRVSYVQYF. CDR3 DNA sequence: TGTGCCAGCAGTAAAACAGGGAGGGTATCCTACGTGCAGTACTTC.

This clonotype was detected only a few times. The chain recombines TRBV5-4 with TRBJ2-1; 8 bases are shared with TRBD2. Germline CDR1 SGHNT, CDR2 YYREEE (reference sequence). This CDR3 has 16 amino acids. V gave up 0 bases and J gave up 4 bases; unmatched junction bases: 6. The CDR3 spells CASSLELAVKYNEQFF. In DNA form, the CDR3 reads TGTGCCAGCAGCTTGGAACTAGCGGTGAAATACAATGAGCAGTTCTTC.

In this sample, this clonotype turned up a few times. This chain's CDR3 is CATSRESVGNEQFF. Written as DNA, the CDR3 is TGTGCCACCAGCAGAGAGTCGGTGGGCAATGAGCAGTTCTTC. V is TRBV15 and J is TRBJ2-1; D remains ambiguous. CDR3 length: 14 residues. From germline, CDR1 is LNHNV and CDR2 YYDKDF (reference sequence). Trimming shortened V by 0 bases and J by 6 bases, and 9 bases separated the two germline ends.

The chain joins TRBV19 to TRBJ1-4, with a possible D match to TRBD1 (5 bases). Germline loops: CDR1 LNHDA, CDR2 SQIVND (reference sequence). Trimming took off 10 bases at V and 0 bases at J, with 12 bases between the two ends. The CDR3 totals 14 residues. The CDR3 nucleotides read TGTGCCACCCAGCGGGGGACAACTAATGAAAAACTGTTTTTT. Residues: CATQRGTTNEKLFF.

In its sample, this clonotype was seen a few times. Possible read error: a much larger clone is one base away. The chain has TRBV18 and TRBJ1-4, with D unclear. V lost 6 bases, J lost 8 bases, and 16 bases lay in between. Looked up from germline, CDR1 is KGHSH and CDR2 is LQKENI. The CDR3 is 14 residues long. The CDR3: CASSPNARAEKLFF. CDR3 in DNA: TGTGCCAGCTCTCCGAACGCACGGGCAGAAAAACTGTTTTTT. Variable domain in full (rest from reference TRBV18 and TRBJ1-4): NAGVMQNPRHLVRRRGQEARLRCSPMKGHSHVYWYRQLPEEGLKFMVYLQKENIIDESGMPKERFSAEFPKEGPSILRIQQVVRGDSAAYFCASSPNARAEKLFFGSGTQLSVL.

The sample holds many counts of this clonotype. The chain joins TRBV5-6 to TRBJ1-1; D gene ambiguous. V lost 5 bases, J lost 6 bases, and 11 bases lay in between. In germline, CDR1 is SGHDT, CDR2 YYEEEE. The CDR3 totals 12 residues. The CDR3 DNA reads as TGTGCCAGCAGGTTCGGGTCTTCTGAAGCTTTCTTT. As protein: CASRFGSSEAFF.

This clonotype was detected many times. The DNA of the CDR3 is TGTGCCAGCAGTGAGGGGACAGTGAAATATACGCAGTATTTT. This encodes CASSEGTVKYTQYF. This chain uses TRBV6-1 with TRBJ2-3; 7 nucleotides agree with TRBD1. Germline values: CDR1 MNHNS, CDR2 SASEGT. This CDR3 is built from 14 residues. The ends lost 3 bases at V and 7 bases at J; junction bases unmatched: 7.

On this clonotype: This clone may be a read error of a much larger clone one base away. Here the CDR3 reads CTSSTRQQETQYF. The CDR3 DNA follows: TGTACCAGCAGTACCCGGCAGCAAGAGACCCAGTACTTC. This chain links TRBV7-9 with TRBJ2-5; D is undetermined. The CDR3 has 13 amino acids. Germline CDR1 SEHNR, CDR2 FQNEAQ (reference sequence).

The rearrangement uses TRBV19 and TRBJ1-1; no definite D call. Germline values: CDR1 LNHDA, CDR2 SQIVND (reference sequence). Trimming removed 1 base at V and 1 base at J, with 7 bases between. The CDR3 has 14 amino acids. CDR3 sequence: CASSIVGANTEAFF. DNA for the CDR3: TGTGCCAGTAGTATAGTTGGCGCGAACACTGAAGCTTTCTTT.

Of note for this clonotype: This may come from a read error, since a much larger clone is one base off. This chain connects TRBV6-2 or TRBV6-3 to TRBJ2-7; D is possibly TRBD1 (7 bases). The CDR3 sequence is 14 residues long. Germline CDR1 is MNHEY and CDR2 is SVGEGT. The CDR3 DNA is TGTGCCGGCAGTCCCCAGGGGGGACCCTACGAGCAGTACTTC. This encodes CAGSPQGGPYEQYF.

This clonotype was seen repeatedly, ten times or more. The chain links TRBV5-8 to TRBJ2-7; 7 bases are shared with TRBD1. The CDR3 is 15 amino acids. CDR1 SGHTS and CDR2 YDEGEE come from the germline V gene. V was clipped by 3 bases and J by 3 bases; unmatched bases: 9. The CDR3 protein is CASSSPDRVYYEQYF. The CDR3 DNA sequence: TGTGCCAGCAGCTCTCCCGACAGGGTTTACTACGAGCAGTACTTC. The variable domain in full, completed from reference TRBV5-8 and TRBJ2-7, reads EAGVTQSPTHLIKTRGQQATLRCSPISGHTSVYWYQQALGLGLQFLLWYDEGEERNRGNFPPRFSGRQFPNYSSELNVNALELEDSALYLCASSSPDRVYYEQYFGPGTRLTVT.

The chain's CDR3 is CASRSGRPYNEQFF. CDR3 DNA: TGTGCCAGCAGATCGGGGCGCCCCTACAATGAGCAGTTCTTC. J is TRBJ2-1 and V is TRBV12-3 or TRBV12-4; D could derive from TRBD1 or TRBD2 (5 bases each). V dropped 6 bases and J dropped 2 bases, with 11 bases sitting between them. The CDR3 totals 14 residues.

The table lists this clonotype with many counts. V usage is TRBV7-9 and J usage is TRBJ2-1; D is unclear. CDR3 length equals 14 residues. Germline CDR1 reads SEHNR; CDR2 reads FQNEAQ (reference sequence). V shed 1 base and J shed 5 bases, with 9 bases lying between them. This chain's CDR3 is CASSLVHRDNEQFF. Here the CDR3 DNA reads TGTGCCAGCAGCTTAGTCCACCGAGACAATGAGCAGTTCTTC. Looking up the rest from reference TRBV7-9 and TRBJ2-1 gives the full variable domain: DTGVSQNPRHKITKRGQNVTFRCDPISEHNRLYWYRQTLGQGPEFLTYFQNEAQLEKSRLLSDRFSAERPKGSFSTLEIQRTEQGDSAMYLCASSLVHRDNEQFFGPGTRLTVL.

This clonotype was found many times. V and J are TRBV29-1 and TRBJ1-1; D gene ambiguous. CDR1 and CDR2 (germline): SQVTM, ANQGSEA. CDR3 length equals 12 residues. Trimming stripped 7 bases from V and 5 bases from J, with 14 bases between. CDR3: CSANRGGTEAFF. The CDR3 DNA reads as TGCAGCGCTAACCGGGGTGGAACTGAAGCTTTCTTT.

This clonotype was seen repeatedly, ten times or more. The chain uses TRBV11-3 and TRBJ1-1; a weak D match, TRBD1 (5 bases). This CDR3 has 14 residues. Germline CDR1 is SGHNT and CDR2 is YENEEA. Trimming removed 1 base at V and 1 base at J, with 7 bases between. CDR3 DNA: TGTGCCAGCAGCTTAGCGACAGAGAACACTGAAGCTTTCTTT. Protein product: CASSLATENTEAFF.

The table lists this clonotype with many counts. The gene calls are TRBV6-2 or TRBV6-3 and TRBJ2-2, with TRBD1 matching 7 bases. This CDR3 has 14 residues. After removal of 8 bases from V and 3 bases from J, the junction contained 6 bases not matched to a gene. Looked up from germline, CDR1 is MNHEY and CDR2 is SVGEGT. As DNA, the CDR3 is TGTGCCAGCCAGGGACAGTCACACACCGGGGAGCTGTTTTTT. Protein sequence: CASQGQSHTGELFF.

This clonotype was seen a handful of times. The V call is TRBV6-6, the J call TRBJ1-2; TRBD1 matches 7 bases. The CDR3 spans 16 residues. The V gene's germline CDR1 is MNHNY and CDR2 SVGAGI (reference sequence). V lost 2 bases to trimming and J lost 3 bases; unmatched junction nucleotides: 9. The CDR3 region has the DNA TGTGCCAGCAGTTACGCCCCACTAACAGGGGACTATGGCTACACCTTC. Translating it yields CASSYAPLTGDYGYTF.

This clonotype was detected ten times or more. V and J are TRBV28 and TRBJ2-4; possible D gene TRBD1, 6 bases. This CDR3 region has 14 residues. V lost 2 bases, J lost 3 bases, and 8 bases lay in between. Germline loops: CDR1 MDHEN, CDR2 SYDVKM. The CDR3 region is CASSLGGHKNIQYF. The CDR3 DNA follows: TGTGCCAGCAGTTTAGGGGGACACAAAAACATTCAGTACTTC.

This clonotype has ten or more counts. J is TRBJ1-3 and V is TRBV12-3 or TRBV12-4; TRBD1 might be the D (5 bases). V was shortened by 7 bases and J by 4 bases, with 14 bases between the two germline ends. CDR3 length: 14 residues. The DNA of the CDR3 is TGTGCCAGCACCTGGGACCAAGGGGGAAACACCATATATTTT. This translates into CASTWDQGGNTIYF.

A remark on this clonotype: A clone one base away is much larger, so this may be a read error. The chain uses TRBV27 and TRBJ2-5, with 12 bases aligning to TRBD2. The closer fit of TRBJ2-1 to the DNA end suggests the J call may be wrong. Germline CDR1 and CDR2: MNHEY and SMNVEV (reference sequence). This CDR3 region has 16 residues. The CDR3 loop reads CASSSQTSGRVETQFF. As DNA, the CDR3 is TGTGCCAGCAGTTCGCAGACTAGCGGGAGAGTGGAGACCCAGTTCTTC.

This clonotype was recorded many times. This CDR3 reads CASSFLQGDTEAFF. The DNA for the CDR3 is TGCGCCAGCAGCTTCCTCCAGGGAGACACTGAAGCTTTCTTT. The rearrangement uses TRBV5-1 and TRBJ1-1; D might be TRBD1 (5 bases). The V gene's germline CDR1 is SGHRS and CDR2 YFSETQ. The CDR3 totals 14 residues. V lost 2 bases, J lost 3 bases, and 11 bases lay in between.

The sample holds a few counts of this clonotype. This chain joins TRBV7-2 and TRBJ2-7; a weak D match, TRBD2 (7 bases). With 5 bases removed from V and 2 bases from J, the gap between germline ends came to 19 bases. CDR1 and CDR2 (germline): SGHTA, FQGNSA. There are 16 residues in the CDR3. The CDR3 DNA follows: TGTGCCAGCAGCCTCGTGGGGGGGGGGGCTACCTACGAGCAGTACTTC. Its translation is CASSLVGGGATYEQYF.